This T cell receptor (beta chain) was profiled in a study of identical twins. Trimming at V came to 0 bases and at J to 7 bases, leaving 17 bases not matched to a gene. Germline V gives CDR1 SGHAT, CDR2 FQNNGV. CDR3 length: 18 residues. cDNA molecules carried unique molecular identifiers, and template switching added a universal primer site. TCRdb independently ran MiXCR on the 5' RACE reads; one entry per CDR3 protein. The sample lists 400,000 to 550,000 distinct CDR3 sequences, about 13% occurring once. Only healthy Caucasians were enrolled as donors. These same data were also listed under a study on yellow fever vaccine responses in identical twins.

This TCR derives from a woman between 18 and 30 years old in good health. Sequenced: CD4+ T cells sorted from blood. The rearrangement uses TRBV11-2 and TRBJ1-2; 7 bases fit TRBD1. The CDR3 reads CASSLDRPRDSYNCGYTF. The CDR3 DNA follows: TGTGCCAGCAGCTTAGATCGACCCCGGGACAGCTATAATTGTGGCTACACCTTC. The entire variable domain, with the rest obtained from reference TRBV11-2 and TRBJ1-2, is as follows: EAGVAQSPRYKIIEKRQSVAFWCNPISGHATLYWYQQILGQGPKLLIQFQNNGVVDDSQLPKDRFSAERLKGVDSTLKIQPAKLEDSAVYLCASSLDRPRDSYNCGYTFGSGTRLTVV.